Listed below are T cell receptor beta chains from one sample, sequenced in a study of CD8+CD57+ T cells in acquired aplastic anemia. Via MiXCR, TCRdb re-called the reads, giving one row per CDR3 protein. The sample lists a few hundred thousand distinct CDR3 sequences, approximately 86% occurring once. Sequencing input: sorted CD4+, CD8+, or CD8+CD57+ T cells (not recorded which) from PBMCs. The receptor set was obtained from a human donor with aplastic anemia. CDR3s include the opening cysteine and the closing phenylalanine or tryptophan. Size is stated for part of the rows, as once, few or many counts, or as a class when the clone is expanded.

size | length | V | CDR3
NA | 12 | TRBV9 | CASSVSGSEQFF
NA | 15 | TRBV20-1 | CSAPRTSGGQETQYF
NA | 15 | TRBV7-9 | CASSSGRGLSPIHYF
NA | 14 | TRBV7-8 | CASSVFQSPTATQF
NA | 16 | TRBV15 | CATSRDRRGGRETQYF
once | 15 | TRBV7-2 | CACSFHPDGTAVSFF
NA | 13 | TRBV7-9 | CASSHVQPAGDTF
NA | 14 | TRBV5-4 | CASSLVGVWETQYF
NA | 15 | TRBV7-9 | CASSLGGRQGSHVHF
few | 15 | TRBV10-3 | CAISEPTGLGNTIYF
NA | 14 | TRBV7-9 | CASSSAGTQYFRSF
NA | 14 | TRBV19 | CASSIASGSYKQQF
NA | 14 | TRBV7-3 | CASSLSGGGQDEYF
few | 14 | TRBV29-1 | CSVDPRLAGLGQYF
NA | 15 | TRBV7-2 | CASSSEVTGNHDVFF
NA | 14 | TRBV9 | CASSGGSESADTHF
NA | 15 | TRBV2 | CASSEALQINQPQHF
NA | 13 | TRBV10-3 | CAISAHREVEQYF
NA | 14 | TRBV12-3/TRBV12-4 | CASSLTFSTDTQYF
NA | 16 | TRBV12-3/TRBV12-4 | CASSLARTGGQETQYF
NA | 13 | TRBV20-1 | CSARGLAGFKQYF
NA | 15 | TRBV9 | CASSVGAGSYNEQFF
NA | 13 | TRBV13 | CASSLGGIDKQFF
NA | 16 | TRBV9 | CASSVGVSKPYEQQFF
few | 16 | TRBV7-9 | CASRVARDGLVYGYTF
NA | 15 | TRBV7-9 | CASSLTGSADSSFTF
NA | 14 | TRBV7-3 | CASSPAQATDTQYF
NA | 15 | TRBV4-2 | CAFLLDLTGNTEAFF
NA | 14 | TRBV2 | CASRDGGGHTHYTF
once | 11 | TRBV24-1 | CAVHVDNEQFF
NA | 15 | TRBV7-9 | CASSYPGLAGGGNYF
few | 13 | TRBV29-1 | CSGNPGQGNEQFF
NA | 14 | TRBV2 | CGSSEAYGNQPQHF
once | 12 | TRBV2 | CASGDGSNAQYF
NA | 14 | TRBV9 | CASSVDGEETEAFF
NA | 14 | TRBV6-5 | CASRQGQGNYEQYF
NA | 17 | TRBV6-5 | CASKFTGEDYEQETQYF
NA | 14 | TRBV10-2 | CASSASDRPYGYTF
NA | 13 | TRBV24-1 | CASLAGGTDELYF
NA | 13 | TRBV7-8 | CASSLTGGGEQYF
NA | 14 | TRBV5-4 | CASSLTSVLDTQYF
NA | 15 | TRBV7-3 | CASSADDTQYFAPYF
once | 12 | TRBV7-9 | CASTGFRGRLSF
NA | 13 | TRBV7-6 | CASSLSIRPAQYF
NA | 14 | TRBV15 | CASSRGSEPDTQYF